Listed below are T cell receptor beta chains from one sample, sequenced in a study of shared clonotypes between healthy human individuals. TCRdb's copy holds only in-frame clones and misses some; the assay was immunoSEQ multiplex PCR. The data hold roughly 2,000,000 clones, with just over 90% observed a single time. The sequencing sample was made of naive CD8+ T cells from PBMCs. These receptors were taken from a man younger than 30 in good health. Some clones in this sample may be carry-over from other donors' samples. Both conserved end residues are trimmed from each CDR3.

TRBJ1-1,TRBV11-2,ASSRGSAANTEAF
TRBJ1-1,TRBV2,ASSEFANTEAF
TRBJ2-1,TRBV11-2,ASSLGRARIYNEQF
TRBJ2-7,TRBV6-6,ASSYSSLGPLYEQY
TRBJ2-2,TRBV10-1,ASSVAGELF
TRBJ1-2,TRBV4-1,ASSQDRDQGYT
TRBJ1-2,TRBV2,ASSEAPTVGYGYT
TRBJ1-1,TRBV9,ASSCDTEAF
TRBJ2-7,TRBV27,ASSLMGGEQY
TRBJ2-3,TRBV6-1,ASNRWGAGTDTQY
TRBJ2-3,TRBV7-2,ASSFGWTSGGGGTDTQY
TRBJ2-7,TRBV4-1,ASSFRQGTRGYGEQY
TRBJ2-7,TRBV10-3,AISERDRDYEQY
TRBJ1-1,TRBV6-1,ASSGKWGTEAF
TRBJ1-2,TRBV30,AWSPIMARVLQGYGYT
TRBJ1-1,TRBV5-6,ASSIAVGPEAF
TRBJ1-1,TRBV7-6,ASSFGDGNTEAF
.,TRBV6-1,ASTFYSGSSYEQY
TRBJ2-5,TRBV28,ASSQGTSGTYQETQY
TRBJ2-2,TRBV30,ACVWPSGIGELF
TRBJ2-2,TRBV18,ASSHNNRATGELF
TRBJ2-7,TRBV11-3,ASSFGWDSSYEQY
TRBJ2-5,TRBV5-6,ASSLARAGMRGETQY
TRBJ2-5,TRBV4-1,ASSLGGRLQETQY
TRBJ2-3,TRBV9,ASSGREGSTDTQY
TRBJ1-1,TRBV27,ASSDRDRNTEAF
TRBJ1-1,TRBV7-9,ASSLQGVPEAF
TRBJ1-2,TRBV28,ASSFGMSATANYGYT
TRBJ2-1,TRBV7-9,ASSLLGGKGGNEQF
TRBJ2-5,TRBV29-1,SVEAVTGGPSEQY
TRBJ1-2,TRBV28,ASSLFGQGAIYGYT
TRBJ2-7,TRBV28,ASSLSSGTSGYEQY
TRBJ1-1,TRBV2,ASSEARTTLGTEAF
TRBJ2-7,TRBV6-5,ASSYSGSLLH
TRBJ2-2,TRBV11-2,ASSLDRTSGTGELF
TRBJ2-1,TRBV7-6,ASSLGGRYTGLGNEQF
TRBJ2-2,TRBV10-3,AISESFGVTGELF
TRBJ2-1,TRBV4-1,ASSQWQGAGNEQF